The T cell receptor (beta chain) under discussion was sequenced for a study of blood T cell repertoires in COVID-19. About the study: Samples of COVID-19 (acute and convalescent) were obtained from the United States, Italy and Spain.

In germline, CDR1 is SGHKS, CDR2 YYEKEE (reference sequence). This CDR3 has 16 residues. Trimming took off 0 bases at V and 4 bases at J, with 13 bases between the two ends. Original analysis: It was from reference gene primer amplification that nucleated cell counts were estimated. Clones were read by immunoSEQ multiplex PCR, and TCRdb kept only the in-frame ones, dropping some. Clone size and the V and J calls come from that table; the DNA yielded D and trimming. The sample has under 200,000 clones, around 82% seen once. Living in about two dozen US areas, the participants were between about 18 and 95 years of age. Clinical histories supplied by participants themselves formed the basis of cohort assignment.

The rearrangement links TRBV5-5 to TRBJ2-2; tentatively, D is TRBD2 (5 bases). Material: PBMCs or T cells enriched from blood (not recorded which). This clonotype was sampled from a woman in her forties or fifties in a cohort exposed to, infected with or recovered from COVID-19 (not recorded which). Here the CDR3 DNA reads TGTGCCAGCAGCTTGGATATACCGGGAAGCACCGGGGAGCTGTTTTTT. Its protein is CASSLDIPGSTGELFF.